The 6 T cell receptor beta chains below all came from one sample that was sequenced in a study of cytomegalovirus exposure and HLA in healthy donors. This PCR relied on a set of 60 Vbeta primers and 13 Jbeta primers. The repertoire was sequenced with immunoSEQ multiplex PCR; TCRdb's copy has only in-frame clones and lacks some. The sample shows 130,000 or so clones, more than 60% of them seen only once. Source material: PBMCs. Receptors originate from a female donor in good health and CMV-seronegative.

This clone turned up a few times. The V call is TRBV5-6, the J call TRBJ2-3, with no clear D. The CDR3 is 13 residues long. CDR1 is SGHDT, CDR2 YYEEEE, per germline. The germline V and J ends were trimmed by 6 bases and 1 base, with 9 bases remaining between them. In DNA, the CDR3 is TGTGCCAGCATCAAAACAGGCACAGATACGCAGTATTTT. Protein product: CASIKTGTDTQYF.

The chain links TRBV12-5 to TRBJ2-2; no clear D gene. CDR1 and CDR2 (germline): LGHNT, FRNRAP. Trimming took 5 bases from V and 5 from J, leaving 6 bases between them. The CDR3 consists of 12 residues. The CDR3: CASGLVTGELFF. DNA for the CDR3: TGTGCTAGTGGTCTAGTAACCGGGGAGCTGTTTTTT.

The genes are TRBV5-8 and TRBJ2-7; D gene unclear. This CDR3 is built from 16 residues. Germline V gene sequence: CDR1 SGHTS, CDR2 YDEGEE. Trimming left V 0 bases short and J 0 bases short, with 13 bases between. This CDR3 reads CASSLDPDTASYEQYF. The CDR3 DNA reads as TGTGCCAGCAGCTTGGATCCAGACACTGCCTCCTACGAGCAGTACTTC.

This clone was seen ten or more times. This rearrangement joins TRBV2 to TRBJ2-7; a possible D gene is TRBD1 (5 bases). Trimming removed 7 bases from V and 0 bases from J, with 7 bases in between. CDR1 SNHLY and CDR2 FYNNEI come from the germline V gene. The CDR3 consists of 12 residues. CDR3 protein: CASMDNSYEQYF. The CDR3 region has the DNA TGTGCCAGCATGGACAACTCCTACGAGCAGTACTTC.

The CDR3 sequence: CASSSGQGGRPQHF. The CDR3 DNA sequence: TGTGCCAGCAGTTCCGGACAGGGCGGGCGGCCCCAGCATTTT. The chain employs TRBV27 and TRBJ1-5; 8 bases line up with TRBD1. Per the germline V gene, CDR1 is MNHEY and CDR2 is SMNVEV (reference sequence). V lost 4 bases and J lost 9; bases outside the gene matches: 8. There are 14 residues in the CDR3.

The V call is TRBV9, the J call TRBJ2-1, with a possible D match to TRBD2 (7 bases). This CDR3 spans 16 amino acids. Germline loops: CDR1 SGDLS, CDR2 YYNGEE. V was shortened by 7 bases and J by 9 bases, with 26 bases between the two germline ends. CDR3 nucleotide sequence: TGTGCCAGCGGATGGGACACCTGGGGGGGGAGGGTTGAGCAGTTCTTC. It is translated as CASGWDTWGGRVEQFF.